These 22 T cell receptor beta chains share one sample of origin, sequenced in a study of blood T cell repertoires in COVID-19. Method: immunoSEQ multiplex PCR; TCRdb's copy keeps in-frame clones and lacks some. This table holds some 120,000 clones, approximately 74% found once. The sequenced sample was peripheral blood. The source is a man older than 75 with COVID-19, enrolled during active disease.

J is TRBJ1-4 and V is TRBV4-2; 11 bases are a match to TRBD1. The CDR3 totals 17 residues. Trimming at V came to 0 bases and at J to 10 bases, leaving 10 bases not matched to a gene. CDR1 is LGHNA and CDR2 is YNFKEQ in the germline V gene. The DNA of the CDR3 is TGTGCCAGCAGCCAAGAAGGTGGAGGACAGGGGGCTGGAAAACTGTTTTTT. This sequence encodes CASSQEGGGQGAGKLFF.

This sequence joins TRBV2 and TRBJ2-3, with 7 nucleotides matching TRBD1. Germline CDR1 reads SNHLY; CDR2 reads FYNNEI. This CDR3 contains 13 residues. The trim removed 8 bases at V and 4 bases at J, leaving 6 bases unmatched. The CDR3 protein is CASSSGQSDTQYF. The CDR3 DNA is TGTGCCAGCTCGTCGGGACAGTCAGATACGCAGTATTTT.

This chain connects TRBV2 to TRBJ2-1; TRBD2 agrees at 8 bases. Germline V gives CDR1 SNHLY, CDR2 FYNNEI. The V segment lost 7 bases and the J segment 7 bases; nucleotides outside the gene matches: 6. CDR3 length: 13 residues. The CDR3 spells CASTLLAGNEQFF. CDR3 DNA: TGTGCCAGCACTCTCTTAGCGGGAAATGAGCAGTTCTTC.

This clone was detected only a few times. The V gene is TRBV18, the J gene TRBJ2-7; TRBD2 is a possible D gene (6 bases). Germline V gene lookup returns CDR1 KGHSH and CDR2 LQKENI. The V end was cut by 3 bases, the J end by 0 bases, with 18 bases between. CDR3 size: 17 residues. The DNA of the CDR3 is TGTGCCAGCTCACCCAACTCCGGGACTCAATACTCCTACGAGCAGTACTTC. Amino acid sequence: CASSPNSGTQYSYEQYF.

V and J are TRBV24-1 and TRBJ2-7; TRBD2 might be the D (6 bases). The germline V and J ends were trimmed by 5 bases and 4 bases, with 17 bases remaining between them. This CDR3 is built from 15 residues. CDR1 is KGHDR, CDR2 SFDVKD, per germline. CDR3 DNA sequence: TGTGCCACCAGTGGCGGGAAGGGAGAGTGGTACGAGCAGTACTTC. This gives the protein CATSGGKGEWYEQYF.

The chain couples TRBV29-1 to TRBJ2-7; perhaps TRBD1 as D (6 bases). Trimming shortened V by 6 bases and J by 7 bases, and 13 bases separated the two germline ends. This CDR3 has 11 amino acids. The germline CDR1 and CDR2 sequences are SQVTM and ANQGSEA. DNA for the CDR3: TGCAGCGTCCAACCAGGGGAGGAGCAGTACTTC. The encoded protein is CSVQPGEEQYF.

The V and J genes are TRBV18 and TRBJ2-3, with TRBD1 as a possible D gene (5 bases). The CDR3 sequence is 17 residues long. V shed 1 base and J shed 0 bases, with 14 bases lying between them. Germline CDR1 is KGHSH and CDR2 is LQKENI. The CDR3 DNA follows: TGTGCCAGCTCACCACTACGCAGGACAATTAGCACAGATACGCAGTATTTT. Its protein product is CASSPLRRTISTDTQYF.

The gene calls are TRBV18 and TRBJ2-2, with 7 bases fitting TRBD2. The ends lost 5 bases at V and 1 base at J; junction bases unmatched: 7. This CDR3 contains 16 residues. Germline V gives CDR1 KGHSH, CDR2 LQKENI. In nucleotides, the CDR3 is TGTGCCAGCTCAATGGGACTAAAGTTGAACACCGGGGAGCTGTTTTTT. The encoded protein is CASSMGLKLNTGELFF.

V is TRBV19 and J is TRBJ2-1; 11 bases line up with TRBD2. After removal of 4 bases from V and 12 bases from J, the junction contained 11 bases not matched to a gene. Germline-derived CDR1 and CDR2 are LNHDA and SQIVND (reference sequence). The CDR3 length is 15 residues. The CDR3 region is CASSTPMSSGRGQFF. The CDR3 DNA reads TGTGCCAGTAGTACCCCGATGAGTAGCGGGAGGGGGCAGTTCTTC.

This rearrangement joins TRBV7-2 to TRBJ2-5; 11 nucleotides line up with TRBD1. The germline V gene encodes CDR1 SGHTA and CDR2 FQGNSA. V shed 4 bases, J shed 4 bases, and the junction held 2 bases outside the gene matches. This CDR3 contains 14 residues. The DNA of the CDR3 is TGTGCCAGCAGCTGGGACAGGGGGTTAGAGACCCAGTACTTC. This translates into CASSWDRGLETQYF.

The chain links TRBV10-3 to TRBJ2-1, with D maybe TRBD2 (5 bases). V was cut by 6 bases and J by 3 bases, with 12 bases left in between. Germline CDR1 reads ENHRY; CDR2 reads SYGVKD. The CDR3 contains 14 residues. In DNA form, the CDR3 reads TGTGCCATCAGATATAGCGCGGTCTACAATGAGCAGTTCTTC. Residues: CAIRYSAVYNEQFF.

This clone has only one observation. The J gene is TRBJ2-1, the V gene TRBV5-8; D may be TRBD2 (6 bases). This CDR3 region has 14 residues. V was shortened by 0 bases and J by 12 bases, with 16 bases between the two germline ends. Per the germline V gene, CDR1 is SGHTS and CDR2 is YDEGEE. This CDR3 is CASSLASGPIGQFF. CDR3 nucleotide sequence: TGTGCCAGCAGCTTGGCCAGCGGGCCGATCGGGCAGTTCTTC. Based on the CDR3 plus reference TRBV5-8 and TRBJ2-1, the full variable domain is EAGVTQSPTHLIKTRGQQATLRCSPISGHTSVYWYQQALGLGLQFLLWYDEGEERNRGNFPPRFSGRQFPNYSSELNVNALELEDSALYLCASSLASGPIGQFFGPGTRLTVL.

This chain connects TRBV5-1 to TRBJ1-4; 9 positions agree with TRBD1. The J segment lost 4 bases and the V segment lost 1 base, leaving 5 bases of the junction unmatched. CDR3 length: 16 amino acids. Germline V gives CDR1 SGHRS, CDR2 YFSETQ. The DNA for the CDR3 is TGCGCCAGCAGCTTGTTAGGGACAGGGCGTAATGAAAAACTGTTTTTT. As protein: CASSLLGTGRNEKLFF.

The J gene is TRBJ2-3, the V gene TRBV29-1; D gene uncertain. Germline V lookup: CDR1 SQVTM, CDR2 ANQGSEA. Trimming shortened V by 0 bases and J by 4 bases, and 14 bases separated the two germline ends. The CDR3 totals 15 residues. The CDR3 region has the DNA TGCAGCGTTGAAGATAATCGCGGATGGGCAGATACGCAGTATTTT. Protein: CSVEDNRGWADTQYF.

This chain joins TRBV4-3 and TRBJ2-3, with a tentative D call TRBD2 (6 bases). The length of the CDR3 is 16 residues. V was pared by 0 bases and J by 3 bases, with 13 bases between. Looked up from germline, CDR1 is LGHNA and CDR2 is YSLEER. The CDR3 sequence is CASSQDLAPWTDTQYF. The CDR3 DNA is TGCGCCAGCAGCCAAGATCTAGCGCCCTGGACAGATACGCAGTATTTT.

The table lists this clone with a count of one. The V call is TRBV11-3, the J call TRBJ2-2, with TRBD2 as a possible D gene (7 bases). Germline V gene data show CDR1 as SGHNT and CDR2 as YENEEA. V was pared by 5 bases and J by 4 bases, with 17 bases between. The CDR3 is made up of 16 amino acids. The CDR3 nucleotides are TGTGCCAGCAGCCTGGGGGGGGGCGAAACCACCGGGGAGCTGTTTTTT. Its protein product is CASSLGGGETTGELFF. Complete variable domain (other parts from reference TRBV11-3 and TRBJ2-2): EAGVVQSPRYKIIEKKQPVAFWCNPISGHNTLYWYLQNLGQGPELLIRYENEEAVDDSQLPKDRFSAERLKGVDSTLKIQPAELGDSAVYLCASSLGGGETTGELFFGEGSRLTVL.

The gene calls are TRBV28 and TRBJ2-3; 8 bases match TRBD1. CDR3 length: 19 residues. The germline V gene encodes CDR1 MDHEN and CDR2 SYDVKM. The ends lost 3 bases at V and 8 bases at J; junction bases unmatched: 22. Here the CDR3 DNA reads TGTGCCAGCAGTTTGTTATATGTGGACAGGGACTTTACACCGGGTACGCAGTATTTT. This encodes CASSLLYVDRDFTPGTQYF.

This clone was recorded once. This sequence joins TRBV24-1 and TRBJ2-5, with 10 bases identical to TRBD1. This CDR3 contains 17 residues. CDR1 is KGHDR and CDR2 is SFDVKD in the germline V gene. Trimming cost V 5 bases and J 7 bases; bases outside gene matches: 15. CDR3 amino acids: CATSGSGGQGGVGTQYF. DNA of the CDR3: TGTGCCACCAGTGGGTCCGGAGGACAGGGGGGAGTTGGGACCCAGTACTTC.

The chain couples TRBV27 to TRBJ1-5, with 9 positions matching TRBD1. CDR1 and CDR2 from the germline V gene are MNHEY and SMNVEV (reference sequence). This CDR3 is built from 16 residues. V lost 4 bases, J lost 6 bases, and 10 bases stayed unmatched. The CDR3 DNA follows: TGTGCCAGCAGTTCCGGGACAGGGTCACGGGGTCAGCCCCAGCATTTT. Translation: CASSSGTGSRGQPQHF.

The chain carries TRBV29-1 and TRBJ2-2, with D unresolved. V was clipped by 4 bases and J by 0 bases, with 3 bases between them. Germline V gene data show CDR1 as SQVTM and CDR2 as ANQGSEA. CDR3 length: 12 residues. For the CDR3, the DNA is TGCAGCGTTGGGCCGAACACCGGGGAGCTGTTTTTT. It encodes CSVGPNTGELFF.

This chain links TRBV5-6 with TRBJ2-2; 10 nucleotides match TRBD2. Germline lookup yields CDR1 SGHDT and CDR2 YYEEEE. The CDR3 runs to 16 residues. The V gene end was trimmed by 4 bases and the J gene end by 4 bases; junction bases not matched to a gene: 7. CDR3 residues: CASSRPLAGLTGELFF. DNA for the CDR3: TGTGCCAGCAGCCGCCCACTAGCGGGGCTCACCGGGGAGCTGTTTTTT.

The sample holds a few counts of this clone. The J gene is TRBJ2-3, the V gene TRBV7-9; 10 nucleotides match TRBD2. The CDR3 is 15 residues long. The germline CDR1 and CDR2 sequences are SEHNR and FQNEAQ (reference sequence). V lost 1 base, J lost 5 bases, and 3 bases stayed unmatched. CDR3 in DNA: TGTGCCAGCAGCTTAGGGTCTAGCGGGGGAGATACGCAGTATTTT. Translating it yields CASSLGSSGGDTQYF.